This entry features one T cell receptor (beta chain) sequence. The antigen remains undetermined. Germline V gene sequence: CDR1 GTSNPN, CDR2 SVGIG (reference sequence). The V gene end was trimmed by 3 bases and the J gene end by 4 bases; junction bases not matched to a gene: 5. CDR3 length: 13 residues. This sample is drawn from a study of cytomegalovirus exposure and HLA in healthy donors. The primer mix had 60 Vbeta and 13 Jbeta primers. Clones were sequenced by immunoSEQ multiplex PCR, and TCRdb holds only the in-frame ones, with some missing. The top ten clones hold less than 3% of a sample with around 140,000 clones, approximately 80% of them seen once. General observations from the study: Immune exposure data for these donors was limited to CMV serostatus. Follow-up analysis later connected one missense variant in DCLRE1C with trimming of TCR beta V- and J-genes. There were reportedly fewer N-insertions in an Asian-associated ancestry cluster than the approximately 600-donor mean, in a later analysis.

The sample comprised PBMCs. The chain is built from TRBV30 and TRBJ2-5; TRBD1 matches at 7 bases. The sequence came from a man aged 45-65 years in good health and CMV-seronegative. This chain's CDR3 is CAWSTGERETQYF. DNA for the CDR3: TGTGCCTGGAGCACAGGGGAGCGAGAGACCCAGTACTTC.